The 30 T cell receptor beta chains below were found in one sample sequenced in a study of monozygotic twins with inflammatory bowel disease. TCRdb derives one entry per CDR3 protein from the 5' RACE reads, leaving out DNA. The listing records about 350,000 distinct CDR3 sequences. Sequencing was performed on blood. All receptors come from a human donor with ulcerative colitis or Crohn's disease, or a healthy co-twin of an affected twin (not recorded which).

The chain is built from TRBV29-1 and TRBJ1-4; no DNA is available, so the TRBD1 call from TCRdb remains unchecked. CDR1 is SQVTM and CDR2 is ANQGSEA in the germline V gene. This CDR3 region has 13 residues. The CDR3 protein is CSVPGQGLEKLFF.

V is TRBV20-1 and J is TRBJ1-5. The CDR3 is 16 amino acids. In germline, CDR1 is DFQATT, CDR2 SNEGSKA (reference sequence). This chain's CDR3 is CSARVIRSVSNQPQHF.

The rearrangement uses TRBV5-1 and TRBJ2-7; with no DNA, the TCRdb D assignment of TRBD1 cannot be verified. The CDR3 totals 18 residues. CDR1 SGHRS and CDR2 YFSETQ come from the germline V gene. The CDR3 loop reads CASSLKGPMDREMYEQYF.

The V call is TRBV20-1, the J call TRBJ1-1; TCRdb's D call, TRBD1, is unchecked because there is no DNA. The V gene's germline CDR1 is DFQATT and CDR2 SNEGSKA (reference sequence). The CDR3 spans 12 residues. CDR3 sequence reads: CSARAPGQEHCF.

The J gene is TRBJ2-1, the V gene TRBV19; the D call of TRBD2 rests on TCRdb alone, since no DNA is present to check it. CDR1 and CDR2 from the germline V gene are LNHDA and SQIVND (reference sequence). This CDR3 is built from 16 residues. The CDR3 protein is CASSMVTSGGIDEQFF. The full variable domain, its missing parts supplied by reference TRBV19 and TRBJ2-1, is DGGITQSPKYLFRKEGQNVTLSCEQNLNHDAMYWYRQDPGQGLRLIYYSQIVNDFQKGDIAEGYSVSREKKESFPLTVTSAQKNPTAFYLCASSMVTSGGIDEQFFGPGTRLTVL.

CDR3 loop: CASSSTSGRAGELFF. The chain joins TRBV7-3 to TRBJ2-2; with no DNA, the TCRdb D assignment of TRBD2 cannot be verified. This CDR3 has 15 residues. CDR1 SGHTA and CDR2 FQGTGA come from the germline V gene.

The chain is built from TRBV29-1 and TRBJ2-2; the TRBD1 assignment by TCRdb is unverifiable without DNA. This CDR3 comprises 13 residues. Germline lookup yields CDR1 SQVTM and CDR2 ANQGSEA. This CDR3 reads CSVVQGRTGELFF.

The chain is built from TRBV30 and TRBJ1-3. CDR3 length: 14 amino acids. Germline V CDR1 and CDR2: GTSNPN, SVGIG (reference sequence). CDR3 amino acids: CAWRKQGSGNTIYF.

V gene TRBV7-2 combines with J gene TRBJ2-3. The CDR3 contains 15 residues. Germline CDR1 SGHTA, CDR2 FQGNSA. This chain's CDR3 is CASSLDQRITDTQYF.

The chain links TRBV28 to TRBJ2-7; TCRdb outputs TRBD2, but without DNA this stays unchecked. Germline V CDR1 and CDR2: MDHEN, SYDVKM. This CDR3 region has 16 residues. The CDR3 spells CASSFPPSGEDYEQYF.

The rearrangement uses TRBV5-1 and TRBJ2-5. Germline V lookup: CDR1 SGHRS, CDR2 YFSETQ. The CDR3 contains 13 residues. The CDR3 spells CASSFATWETQYF.

V usage is TRBV5-1 and J usage is TRBJ2-5. The CDR3 extends over 13 amino acids. Germline V gene data show CDR1 as SGHRS and CDR2 as YFSETQ. The CDR3 region is CASSDYIEETQYF.

The rearrangement uses TRBV10-3 and TRBJ2-2. Germline values: CDR1 ENHRY, CDR2 SYGVKD. CDR3 length equals 16 residues. CDR3 amino acids: CAIKELAGTNTGELFF.

J is TRBJ2-3 and V is TRBV5-1; as DNA is missing, the TRBD1 call by TCRdb cannot be tested. The germline gives CDR1 SGHRS, CDR2 YFSETQ. This CDR3 comprises 14 residues. CDR3 sequence reads: CASAPQGAGDTQYF. Filled out from reference TRBV5-1 and TRBJ2-3, the complete variable domain reads KAGVTQTPRYLIKTRGQQVTLSCSPISGHRSVSWYQQTPGQGLQFLFEYFSETQRNKGNFPGRFSGRQFSNSRSEMNVSTLELGDSALYLCASAPQGAGDTQYFGPGTRLTVL.

The J gene is TRBJ1-1, the V gene TRBV7-3. The V gene's germline CDR1 is SGHTA and CDR2 FQGTGA. CDR3 length: 17 amino acids. This chain's CDR3 is CASSFHGVTIFNTEAFF.

The chain carries TRBV28 and TRBJ1-2; without DNA, the TCRdb call of TRBD1 cannot be checked. The length of the CDR3 is 15 residues. Germline loops: CDR1 MDHEN, CDR2 SYDVKM. CDR3 protein: CASSPGPGTDYGYTF.

The chain joins TRBV5-1 to TRBJ1-2; TCRdb designates TRBD1, a call that cannot be tested without DNA. The length of the CDR3 is 13 residues. The germline gives CDR1 SGHRS, CDR2 YFSETQ. This CDR3 reads CASPRDRPYGYTF.

This chain links TRBV5-5 with TRBJ2-7; the TCRdb D gene call, TRBD1, has no DNA to confirm it. From germline, CDR1 is SGHKS and CDR2 YYEKEE (reference sequence). This CDR3 has 15 amino acids. The CDR3 spells CASSIMTGDSYEQYF.

The chain combines TRBV20-1 with TRBJ1-5; TCRdb proposes TRBD1, but this gene call is untestable without DNA. Germline V gene data show CDR1 as DFQATT and CDR2 as SNEGSKA (reference sequence). This CDR3 is 17 amino acids long. CDR3 region: CSASILGRTYSNQPQHF.

The chain employs TRBV7-2 and TRBJ2-7; checking the TCRdb D call of TRBD2 is not possible without DNA. Germline V gene lookup returns CDR1 SGHTA and CDR2 FQGNSA. This CDR3 is 13 amino acids long. CDR3 residues: CASSFTSVYEQYF.

The chain couples TRBV5-1 to TRBJ2-2; checking the TCRdb D call of TRBD1 is not possible without DNA. The CDR3 covers 15 residues. The germline V gene encodes CDR1 SGHRS and CDR2 YFSETQ. The chain's CDR3 is CASRTGTGLTGELFF.

The gene calls are TRBV13 and TRBJ2-7. This CDR3 has 12 residues. CDR1 PRHDT and CDR2 FYEKMQ come from the germline V gene (reference sequence). CDR3 residues: CASSEQEDEQYF.

This chain connects TRBV5-1 to TRBJ2-7; checking the TCRdb D call of TRBD1 is not possible without DNA. This CDR3 region has 15 residues. Germline values: CDR1 SGHRS, CDR2 YFSETQ. The CDR3 is CASSLEPGTGNEQYF.

This chain connects TRBV6-5 to TRBJ2-3; TCRdb selects TRBD1, and the lack of DNA leaves this call unchecked. Germline V gene lookup returns CDR1 MNHEY and CDR2 SVGAGI. This CDR3 is 15 amino acids long. CDR3 loop: CASSLRGGLGDTQYF.

J is TRBJ2-5 and V is TRBV4-1; TCRdb indicates TRBD2, and absent DNA this call remains unverified. This CDR3 comprises 17 residues. The germline V gene encodes CDR1 MGHRA and CDR2 YSYEKL. The CDR3 region is CASSHHPRLAAQETQYF.

CDR3 residues: CASSKNRDQQYF. V and J are TRBV7-2 and TRBJ2-4; TCRdb calls TRBD1, which cannot be checked without DNA. Per the germline V gene, CDR1 is SGHTA and CDR2 is FQGNSA. The CDR3 loop spans 12 amino acids.

This chain connects TRBV7-3 to TRBJ2-1. The CDR3 length is 14 residues. The germline CDR1 and CDR2 sequences are SGHTA and FQGTGA. CDR3 loop: CASSLTRLTNEQFF. Together with reference TRBV7-3 and TRBJ2-1, the CDR3 gives the full variable domain: GAGVSQTPSNKVTEKGKYVELRCDPISGHTALYWYRQSLGQGPEFLIYFQGTGAADDSGLPNDRFFAVRPEGSVSTLKIQRTERGDSAVYLCASSLTRLTNEQFFGPGTRLTVL.

The chain links TRBV5-1 to TRBJ1-6. Germline CDR1 is SGHRS and CDR2 is YFSETQ. This CDR3 region has 15 residues. CDR3 in amino acids: CASSPTSSYNSPLHF.

The V gene is TRBV12-3 or TRBV12-4, the J gene TRBJ2-7. The CDR3 has 12 amino acids. This CDR3 reads CASSFFQLEQYF.

The chain uses TRBV20-1 and TRBJ2-7; as DNA is missing, the TRBD2 call by TCRdb cannot be tested. This CDR3 has 15 amino acids. The germline V gene has CDR1 DFQATT and CDR2 SNEGSKA (reference sequence). CDR3 loop: CSANTRLAGEYEQYF.